This TCR beta chain was captured in a study of Ad26.COV2.S vaccination and SARS-CoV-2 variants. Study results and limitations: Spike-specific TCR breadth ran higher among vaccine recipients than placebo recipients. Measurement of non-spike TCR breadth gave similar results in vaccine and placebo recipients. Substantial breadth in spike-specific CD8+ and CD4+ T cell responses was reportedly seen after vaccination.

Germline loops: CDR1 SEHNR, CDR2 FQNEAQ (reference sequence). Trimming removed 8 bases from V and 1 base from J; junction bases left unmatched: 4. This CDR3 is built from 13 residues. Treatment: some 20 received Ad26.COV2.S at low or high dose, single or two shots; about 5 received placebo; per-sample allocation not given. Day 63 after the first vaccine or placebo injection was the time point for sampling. TCRdb keeps only in-frame clones here, not all; method: immunoSEQ multiplex PCR. The sample lists some 290,000 clones; about 86% were seen once. For this clone: Its target is unknown.

Source: peripheral blood, taken in a trial of Ad26.COV2.S vaccine versus placebo. The TCR comes from a person aged 18 to 65 who received the Ad26.COV2.S COVID-19 vaccine or a placebo. The chain employs TRBV7-9 and TRBJ2-5; 7 nucleotides agree with TRBD1. The CDR3: CASGYRGQETQYF. The CDR3 bases are TGTGCCAGCGGTTACAGGGGCCAAGAGACCCAGTACTTC.